This T cell receptor (beta chain) was documented in a study of shared clonotypes between healthy human individuals. Unsorted PBMC DNA was run through sequencing on ten immunoSEQ deep assay plates. TCRdb's table, derived via immunoSEQ multiplex PCR, lists solely in-frame clones and lacks some. Of fewer than 600,000 clones listed, 60% to 85% were seen once; the top ten hold approximately 12%. Trimming shortened V by 2 bases and J by 3 bases, and 8 bases separated the two germline ends. CDR3 size: 13 residues. From germline, CDR1 is SGHNT and CDR2 YYREEE (reference sequence). This clonotype originated in a woman aged 40 to 49 in good health. Some clones in this sample may be carry-over from other donors' samples. This rearrangement joins TRBV5-4 to TRBJ1-2; D is uncertain. Sequenced sample: PBMCs. In DNA form, the CDR3 reads TGTGCCAGCAGCTTTGGAGGATACTATGGCTACACCTTC. Residues: CASSFGGYYGYTF.